This TCR beta chain was sequenced during a study of T cell responses to AZD1222 COVID-19 vaccine. Study conclusions and caveats: Targeting of unmutated variant regions was reportedly seen in nearly half of spike-specific TCRs. Donors skewed white British and female; clonal diversity was possibly underestimated. Spike-specific TCRs gained breadth and depth after people received two AZD1222 doses.

The table lists this clone with a few counts. Its antigen is not known. The CDR3 spans 19 residues. Germline CDR1 is MGHRA and CDR2 is YSYEKL. Deletions cut 4 bases from V and 4 bases from J, with 26 bases between. The repertoire was sequenced with immunoSEQ multiplex PCR; TCRdb's copy has only in-frame clones and lacks some. Of 120,000 or so clones listed, about 85% are singletons. Sequenced here: peripheral blood, sampled 28 days after the second AZD1222 dose. The receptor was derived from an adult who received the AZD1222 COVID-19 vaccine. The gene calls are TRBV4-1 and TRBJ1-5; a weak D match, TRBD1 (6 bases). In nucleotides, the CDR3 is TGCGCCAGCAGCCCGGGAGGGGGGGCCCAAATCGGGATAAATCAGCCCCAGCATTTT. As protein: CASSPGGGAQIGINQPQHF.